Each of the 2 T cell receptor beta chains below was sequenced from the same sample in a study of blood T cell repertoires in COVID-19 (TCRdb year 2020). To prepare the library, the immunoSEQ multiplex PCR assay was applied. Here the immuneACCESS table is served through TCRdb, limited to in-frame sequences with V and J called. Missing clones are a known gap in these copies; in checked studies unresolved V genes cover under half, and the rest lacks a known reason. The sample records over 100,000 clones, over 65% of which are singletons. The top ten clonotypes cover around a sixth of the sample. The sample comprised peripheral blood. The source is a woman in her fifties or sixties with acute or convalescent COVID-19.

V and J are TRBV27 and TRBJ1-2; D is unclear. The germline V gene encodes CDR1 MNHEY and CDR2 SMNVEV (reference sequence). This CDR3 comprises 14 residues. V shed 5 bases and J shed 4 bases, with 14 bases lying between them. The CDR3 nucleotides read TGTGCCAGCAGTCCTCATGAGGGTAGCTATGGCTACACCTTC. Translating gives CASSPHEGSYGYTF.

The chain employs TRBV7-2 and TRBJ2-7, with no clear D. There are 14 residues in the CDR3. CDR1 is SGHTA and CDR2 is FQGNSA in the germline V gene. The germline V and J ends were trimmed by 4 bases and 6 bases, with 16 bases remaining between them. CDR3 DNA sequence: TGTGCCAGCAGCTCCCTAGACGTTGCTAGCGAGCAGTACTTC. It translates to CASSSLDVASEQYF.